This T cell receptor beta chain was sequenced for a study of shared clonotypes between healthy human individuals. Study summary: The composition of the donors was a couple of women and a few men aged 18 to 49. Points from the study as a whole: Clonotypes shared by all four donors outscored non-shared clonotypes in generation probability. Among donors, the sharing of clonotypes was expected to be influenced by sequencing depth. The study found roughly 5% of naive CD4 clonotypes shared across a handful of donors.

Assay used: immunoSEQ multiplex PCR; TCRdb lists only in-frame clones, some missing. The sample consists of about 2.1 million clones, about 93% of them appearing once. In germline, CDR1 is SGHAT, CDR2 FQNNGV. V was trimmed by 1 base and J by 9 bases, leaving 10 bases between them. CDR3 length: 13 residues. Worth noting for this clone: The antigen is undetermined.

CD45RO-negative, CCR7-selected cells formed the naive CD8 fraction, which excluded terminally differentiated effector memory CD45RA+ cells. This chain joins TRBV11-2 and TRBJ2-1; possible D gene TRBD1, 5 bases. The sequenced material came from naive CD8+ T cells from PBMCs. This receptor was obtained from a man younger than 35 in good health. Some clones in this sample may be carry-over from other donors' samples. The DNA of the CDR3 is TGTGCCAGCAGCTTAGTCAGGGTTGGTGAGCAGTTCTTC. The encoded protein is CASSLVRVGEQFF.